Below, one T cell receptor (beta chain) is given with its context. The data stem from a study of blood T cell repertoires in COVID-19. Overall study: There were acute and convalescent COVID-19 samples, and they came from the United States, Italy and Spain. In each case, the material was cDNA or gDNA derived from T cells, B-cell-depleted T cells, or PBMCs.

This CDR3 spans 13 amino acids. Trimming at V came to 3 bases and at J to 7 bases, leaving 6 bases not matched to a gene. CDR1 and CDR2 (germline): SGHNT, YENEEA. Repertoires were generated with immunoSEQ multiplex PCR, while TCRdb's copy carries only in-frame clones and drops some. The sample contains nearly 50,000 clones, around 87% of which appear only once. The chain recombines TRBV11-3 with TRBJ2-7; 7 nucleotides align to TRBD1. This receptor was obtained from an elderly woman with COVID-19, enrolled during active disease. Sequencing input: peripheral blood. The CDR3 coding sequence is TGTGCCAGCAGCTTTTCGAGCAGGGGGGAGCAGTACTTC. Its translation is CASSFSSRGEQYF.